The rows below give T cell receptor beta chains drawn from one sample of a study of cytomegalovirus exposure and HLA in healthy donors. Generated by immunoSEQ multiplex PCR, the TCRdb table keeps only in-frame clones and is missing some. The data show roughly 180,000 clones, with roughly 74% seen just once and less than 6% held by the top ten. The sample taken for sequencing was PBMCs. Every receptor here comes from a woman aged 25 to 39 in good health and CMV-seropositive. The CDR3 runs from the conserved cysteine through the conserved F or W. D genes are given only for firm matches. Clone sizes are given selectively: once, few, many, or a class where the clone is expanded.

TRBV5-4	TRBD2	NA	TRBJ2-1	CASSPTLRTSGRNEQFF	TGTGCCAGCAGCCCCACGCTTAGGACTAGCGGGAGGAATGAGCAGTTCTTC
TRBV28	TRBD2	once	TRBJ2-7	CASSDPPGTSSAEQYF	TGTGCCAGCAGTGATCCCCCCGGGACTAGCTCCGCCGAGCAGTACTTC
TRBV19	TRBD1	NA	TRBJ1-1	CASSAGTDEAFF	TGTGCCAGTAGCGCCGGGACAGATGAAGCTTTCTTT
TRBV5-4	NA	few	TRBJ1-1	CASSLGGEAFF	TGTGCCAGCAGCTTGGGAGGGGAAGCTTTCTTT
TRBV7-2	NA	NA	TRBJ2-7	CASSLNQGYEQYF	TGTGCCAGCAGCTTAAATCAGGGGTACGAGCAGTACTTC
TRBV2	TRBD2	NA	TRBJ2-5	CASSPSSGGRETQYF	TGTGCCAGCAGCCCCTCTAGCGGGGGGCGGGAGACCCAGTACTTC
TRBV7-2	TRBD2	NA	TRBJ2-7	CASKTSASYEQYF	TGTGCCAGCAAGACTAGCGCGTCCTACGAGCAGTACTTC
TRBV10-2	NA	NA	TRBJ2-2	CASSESGVRTDITGELFF	TGCGCCAGCAGTGAGTCTGGCGTGAGGACAGATATCACCGGGGAGCTGTTTTTT
TRBV27	NA	NA	TRBJ2-1	CASSLSWRVDEQFF	TGTGCCAGCAGTTTATCGTGGAGGGTCGATGAGCAGTTCTTC
TRBV9	NA	NA	TRBJ2-1	CASSGGGLEQFF	TGTGCCAGCAGCGGGGGAGGTTTGGAGCAGTTCTTC
TRBV7-9	NA	NA	TRBJ1-2	CASSSNRDGYTF	TGTGCCAGCAGCTCTAACAGGGATGGCTACACCTTC
TRBV5-1	NA	NA	TRBJ2-1	CASSFYSYNEQFF	TGCGCCAGCAGCTTCTACTCCTACAATGAGCAGTTCTTC
TRBV4-3	NA	once	TRBJ2-7	CASSQDRFGGYEQYF	TGCGCCAGCAGCCAAGATCGGTTTGGAGGCTACGAGCAGTACTTC